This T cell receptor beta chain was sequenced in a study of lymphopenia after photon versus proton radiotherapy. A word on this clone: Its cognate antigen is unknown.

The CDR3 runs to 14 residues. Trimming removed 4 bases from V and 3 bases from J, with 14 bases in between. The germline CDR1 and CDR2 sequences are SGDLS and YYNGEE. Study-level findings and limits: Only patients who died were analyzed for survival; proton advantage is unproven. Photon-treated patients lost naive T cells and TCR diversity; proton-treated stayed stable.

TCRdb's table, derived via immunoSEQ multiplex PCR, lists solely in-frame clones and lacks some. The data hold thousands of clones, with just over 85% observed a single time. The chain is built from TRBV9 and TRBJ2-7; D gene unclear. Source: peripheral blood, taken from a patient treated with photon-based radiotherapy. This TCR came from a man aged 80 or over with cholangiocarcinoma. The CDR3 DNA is TGTGCCAGCAGCCTCGAAAGAGTCCACTACGAGCAGTACTTC. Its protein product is CASSLERVHYEQYF.